This T cell receptor (beta chain) was sequenced for a study of early T cells in non-severe SARS-CoV-2 infection. Via MiXCR, TCRdb re-called the 5' RACE reads, giving one row per CDR3 protein. The repertoire holds approximately 99,000 distinct CDR3 sequences, with over 10% as singletons. This clonotype appeared a few times. This sequence originates from an adult who was a healthcare worker with PCR-confirmed SARS-CoV-2 infection or an uninfected control (not recorded which). Sequenced input: whole blood.

In DNA, the CDR3 is TGTGCCAGCAGCTTCAGGGGGTCAGCTTTCTTT. Translating it yields CASSFRGSAFF. The genes are TRBV11-2 and TRBJ1-1, with 7 bases matching TRBD1. The CDR3 covers 11 residues. V trimming: 3 bases; J trimming: 10 bases; junction bases outside the gene matches: 2. Germline V CDR1 and CDR2: SGHAT, FQNNGV.